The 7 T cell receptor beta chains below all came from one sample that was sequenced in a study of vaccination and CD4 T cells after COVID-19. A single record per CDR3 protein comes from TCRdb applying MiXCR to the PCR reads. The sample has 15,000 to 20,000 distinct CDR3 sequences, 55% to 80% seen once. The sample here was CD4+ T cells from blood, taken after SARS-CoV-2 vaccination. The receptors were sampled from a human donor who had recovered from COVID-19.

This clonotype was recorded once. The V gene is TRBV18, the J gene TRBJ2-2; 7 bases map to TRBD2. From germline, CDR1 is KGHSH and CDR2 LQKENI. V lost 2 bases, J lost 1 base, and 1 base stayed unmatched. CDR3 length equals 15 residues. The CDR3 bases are TGTGCCAGCTCACCAGGCGGGAGGAACACCGGGGAGCTGTTTTTT. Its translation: CASSPGGRNTGELFF.

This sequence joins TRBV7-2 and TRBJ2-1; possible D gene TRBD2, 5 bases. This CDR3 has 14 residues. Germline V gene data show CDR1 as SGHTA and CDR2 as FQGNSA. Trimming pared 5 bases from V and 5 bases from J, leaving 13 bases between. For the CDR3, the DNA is TGTGCCAGCAGCGCCTACCGGGGTAACAATGAGCAGTTCTTC. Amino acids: CASSAYRGNNEQFF.

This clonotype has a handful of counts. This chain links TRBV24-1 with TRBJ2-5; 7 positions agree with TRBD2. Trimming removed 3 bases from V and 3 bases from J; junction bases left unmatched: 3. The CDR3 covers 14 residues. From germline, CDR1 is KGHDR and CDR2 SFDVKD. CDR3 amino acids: CATSDPRGEETQYF. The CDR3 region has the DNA TGTGCCACCAGTGATCCCCGGGGGGAAGAGACCCAGTACTTC.

The CDR3 DNA follows: TGTGCCTGGGGGACGGACAGCACAGATACGCAGTATTTT. This encodes CAWGTDSTDTQYF. The V and J genes are TRBV30 and TRBJ2-3, with D perhaps assigned TRBD1 or TRBD2 (5 bases each). The V gene lost 5 bases and the J gene lost 0 bases, with 9 bases spanning the gap. Germline CDR1 and CDR2: GTSNPN and SVGIG (reference sequence). The CDR3 is made up of 13 amino acids.

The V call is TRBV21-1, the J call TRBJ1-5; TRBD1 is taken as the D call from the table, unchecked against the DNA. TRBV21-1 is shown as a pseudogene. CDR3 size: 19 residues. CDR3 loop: CASSRRRWEMGRTNQPQHF. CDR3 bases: TGTGCCAGCAGCAGACGTCGGTGGGAAATGGGACGGACAAATCAGCCCCAGCATTTT.

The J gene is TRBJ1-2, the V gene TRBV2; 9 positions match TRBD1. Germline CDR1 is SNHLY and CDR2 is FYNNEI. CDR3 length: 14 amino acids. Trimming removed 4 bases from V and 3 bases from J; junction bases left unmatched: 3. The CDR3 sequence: CASSGTGEDYGYTF. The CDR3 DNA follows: TGTGCCAGCAGTGGGACAGGGGAGGACTATGGCTACACCTTC.

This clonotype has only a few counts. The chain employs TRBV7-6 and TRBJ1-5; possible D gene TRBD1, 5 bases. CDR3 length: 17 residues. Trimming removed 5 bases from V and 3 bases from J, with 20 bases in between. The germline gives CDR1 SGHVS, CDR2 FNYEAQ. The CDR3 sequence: CASSPLRRDRPNQPQHF. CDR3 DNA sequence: TGTGCCAGCAGCCCCCTTCGCCGGGACCGACCCAATCAGCCCCAGCATTTT.